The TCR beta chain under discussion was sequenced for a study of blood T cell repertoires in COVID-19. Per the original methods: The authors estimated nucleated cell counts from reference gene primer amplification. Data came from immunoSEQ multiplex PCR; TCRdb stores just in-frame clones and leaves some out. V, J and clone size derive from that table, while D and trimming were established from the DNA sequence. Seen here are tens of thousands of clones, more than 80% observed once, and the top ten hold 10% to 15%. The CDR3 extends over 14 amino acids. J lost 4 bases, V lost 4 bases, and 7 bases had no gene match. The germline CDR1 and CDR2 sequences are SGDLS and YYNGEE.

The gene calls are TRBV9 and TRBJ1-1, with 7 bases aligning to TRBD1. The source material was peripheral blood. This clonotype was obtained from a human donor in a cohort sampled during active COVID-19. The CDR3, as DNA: TGTGCCAGCAGCCCCTACAGGGGTAGCACTGAAGCTTTCTTT. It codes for CASSPYRGSTEAFF.